Sequencing of this T cell receptor beta chain was carried out in a study of shared clonotypes between healthy human individuals. For the study at large: Plates per donor: three CD4 naive, three CD4 memory, two CD8 naive, one CD8 memory.

Germline V CDR1 and CDR2: SGHTS, YDEGEE. With V trimmed by 5 bases and J by 9 bases, 13 bases remained unmatched. The CDR3 covers 15 residues. The sample holds one count of this clone. The healthy adult donors were HIV-negative and reported no recent acute infections or vaccinations. CD45RA+ naive and CD45RA-negative memory subsets were separated from CD4+ cells. The data were produced by immunoSEQ multiplex PCR, yet TCRdb's version contains in-frame clones alone and is incomplete. The repertoire holds around 1,000,000 clones, with 60% to 85% as singletons. This chain uses TRBV5-8 with TRBJ2-3, with 9 bases lining up with TRBD1. Sequencing was performed on memory CD4+ T cells from PBMCs. Subset in this sample: CD45RA-negative fraction. This TCR came from a man aged 18 to 29 in good health. Some clones in this sample may be carry-over from other donors' samples. In DNA, the CDR3 is TGTGCCAGCAGTGGATGGGACAGGGCGGAGGGCACGCAGTATTTT. Amino acids: CASSGWDRAEGTQYF. The entire variable domain, with the rest obtained from reference TRBV5-8 and TRBJ2-3, is as follows: EAGVTQSPTHLIKTRGQQATLRCSPISGHTSVYWYQQALGLGLQFLLWYDEGEERNRGNFPPRFSGRQFPNYSSELNVNALELEDSALYLCASSGWDRAEGTQYFGPGTRLTVL.